This is a list of T cell receptor beta chains from one sample in a study of T cell changes during pregnancy in multiple sclerosis. Generated by immunoSEQ multiplex PCR, the TCRdb table keeps only in-frame clones and is missing some. The sample lists 60,000 to 70,000 clones, approximately 89% occurring once. The source material was peripheral blood, sampled in the second trimester of pregnancy. The receptors were gathered from a female donor with multiple sclerosis, enrolled in a pregnancy study. Both conserved end residues are trimmed from each CDR3.

>TRBV5-1|TRBJ2-3
ASSRWTSGYTDTQY
>TRBV19|TRBJ2-1
ASSKTSGDYNEQF
>TRBV4-1|TRBJ1-5
ASSQDRDWLSNQPQH
>TRBV5-5|TRBJ2-5
ATPRAQETQY
>TRBV7-2|TRBJ2-2
ASSFDRGVTGELF
>TRBV11-3|TRBJ1-1
ASSTRGEPNTEAF
>TRBV7-6|TRBJ1-1
ASSLVGAGNTEAF
>TRBV7-9|TRBJ2-7
ASSSETDRGYEQY
>TRBV6-5|TRBJ2-7
ASSYSGQGPTEQY
>TRBV27|TRBJ1-1
ASSPGVFAEAF
>TRBV19|TRBJ1-1
ASRQKGTGVAEAF
>TRBV7-2|TRBJ2-2
ASSPQLAGGLGTGELF
>TRBV4-2|TRBJ1-5
ASSQDSGSDQPQH
>TRBV30|TRBJ1-2
AWVTGQIYGYT
>TRBV5-1|TRBJ1-1
ASSAGPLNTEAF
>TRBV9|TRBJ1-5
ASSVGVARPQH
>TRBV7-9|TRBJ1-2
ASSPTSGWYT
>TRBV6-5|TRBJ2-5
ASSYSGGGRETQY
>TRBV21-1|TRBJ2-7
ASPIGTHPNYEQY
>TRBV7-8|TRBJ2-3
ASSLDRGPTDTQY
>TRBV14|TRBJ2-7
ASSQVETDLYEQY
>TRBV13|TRBJ2-7
ASSVGRGSSYEQY
>TRBV27|TRBJ2-7
ATRQGAYEQY
>TRBV5-6|TRBJ1-2
ASRSRGLGYGYT
>TRBV29-1|TRBJ2-4
SGTSGGDIQY
>TRBV5-4|TRBJ1-4
ASSSPRDSLNEKLF
>TRBV7-2|TRBJ2-1
ASSLDGGNDNEQF
>TRBV6-5|TRBJ1-2
ASSSYRGLGYGYT